Sequencing of this T cell receptor beta chain was carried out in a study of T cell responses to AZD1222 COVID-19 vaccine. The study, taken as a whole, reports: The study sampled repertoires only after the peak T cell response. Receipt of two AZD1222 doses was followed by a rise in Spike-specific TCR breadth and depth. Spike-spanning, vaccine-associated CD4 TCRs were dominant at 160-218 and 743-854.

TCRdb's copy holds only in-frame clones and misses some; the assay was immunoSEQ multiplex PCR. The data show around 100,000 clones, with 87% seen just once and 2% to 2.5% held by the top ten. This clone was detected a few times. Its antigen is not identified. The CDR3 has 15 amino acids. The germline CDR1 and CDR2 sequences are DFQATT and SNEGSKA (reference sequence). Trimming cost V 3 bases and J 0 bases; bases outside gene matches: 5. The rearrangement links TRBV20-1 to TRBJ1-3; the match to TRBD1 covers 7 bases. This specimen was peripheral blood, taken 28 days after the second AZD1222 dose. The receptor was derived from an adult who received the AZD1222 COVID-19 vaccine. CDR3 DNA: TGCAGTGCTAGTGGGACAGCCAGCTCTGGAAACACCATATATTTT. This sequence encodes CSASGTASSGNTIYF.